These 31 T cell receptor beta chains originate from one sample sequenced in a study of human T cells and chemical hapten exposure. Individual cDNA molecules had unique molecular identifiers attached to them by the library. TCRdb reanalysed the reads using MiXCR and keeps one entry per CDR3 protein. This repertoire shows about 120,000 distinct CDR3 sequences, more than 8.5% found once; its top ten account for roughly 1.5%. Unfractionated whole blood yielded the extracted total RNA. Sequencing used whole blood. These receptors were obtained from a human donor in good health. Some clones in this sample may be carry-over from other donors' samples.

This chain uses TRBV2 with TRBJ2-7, with a weak D call TRBD2 (5 bases). Germline V gene data show CDR1 as SNHLY and CDR2 as FYNNEI. CDR3 size: 14 residues. Between the trimmed V and J ends, which lost 8 bases and 2 bases, there was a span of 16 bases. This chain's CDR3 is CASLFRDITYEQYF. CDR3 bases: TGTGCCAGCCTCTTCCGGGATATTACCTACGAGCAGTACTTC.

This clonotype was seen many times. The chain uses TRBV27 and TRBJ2-1; tentatively, D is TRBD1 or TRBD2 (8 bases each). Germline V lookup: CDR1 MNHEY, CDR2 SMNVEV (reference sequence). CDR3 length: 17 amino acids. V lost 3 bases, J lost 3 bases, and 18 bases lay in between. The CDR3 is CASSLLQGAGGYNEQFF. The CDR3 nucleotides are TGTGCCAGCAGTTTGCTCCAGGGGGCGGGGGGCTACAATGAGCAGTTCTTC.

The V and J genes are TRBV12-3 or TRBV12-4 and TRBJ2-3; 8 nucleotides line up with TRBD2. V gave up 6 bases and J gave up 5 bases; unmatched junction bases: 13. The CDR3 is 16 amino acids. The CDR3 bases are TGTGCCAGCAGAACACCCCGGGGGGGCTCGGTAGATACGCAGTATTTT. This encodes CASRTPRGGSVDTQYF.

The genes are TRBV10-3 and TRBJ1-1; the match to TRBD1 covers 7 bases. CDR1 is ENHRY, CDR2 SYGVKD, per germline. The CDR3 runs to 13 residues. The ends lost 6 bases at V and 5 bases at J; junction bases unmatched: 6. The CDR3 reads CAISRQGVTEAFF. In DNA form, the CDR3 reads TGTGCCATCAGCCGGCAGGGGGTTACTGAAGCTTTCTTT.

This clonotype has a count of ten or more. The CDR3 nucleotides read TGTGCCAGCAGTCCGGGCCAACGGAGTGATACGCAGTATTTT. This codes for CASSPGQRSDTQYF. The chain links TRBV6-2 or TRBV6-3 to TRBJ2-3; no reliable D call. Trimming took off 5 bases at V and 6 bases at J, with 15 bases between the two ends. The CDR3 has 14 residues. CDR1 and CDR2 from the germline V gene are MNHEY and SVGEGT.

This clonotype was seen a handful of times. The V and J genes are TRBV29-1 and TRBJ2-7, with 8 bases identical to TRBD1. The CDR3 covers 14 residues. V trimming: 6 bases; J trimming: 0 bases; junction bases outside the gene matches: 7. Germline V gene data show CDR1 as SQVTM and CDR2 as ANQGSEA. The CDR3 protein is CSVGRDRSSYEQYF. CDR3 nucleotides: TGCAGCGTAGGCCGGGACAGGTCCTCCTACGAGCAGTACTTC.

This clonotype was counted a few times. The chain is built from TRBV5-1 and TRBJ2-2; TRBD1 matches at 7 bases. The CDR3 covers 16 residues. Germline V CDR1 and CDR2: SGHRS, YFSETQ. Trimming took 1 base from V and 4 from J; bases not matched to a gene: 7. CDR3 nucleotides: TGCGCCAGCAGCTTGATGTCAGGGGGAGCCACCGGGGAGCTGTTTTTT. Translating it yields CASSLMSGGATGELFF.

This clonotype was seen more than once but under ten times. The chain is built from TRBV12-3 or TRBV12-4 and TRBJ1-3; D call uncertain. V was trimmed by 3 bases and J by 0 bases, leaving 9 bases between them. This CDR3 has 15 residues. CDR3 residues: CASSLRVRSGNTIYF. In nucleotides, the CDR3 is TGTGCCAGCAGTTTGAGGGTGCGCTCTGGAAACACCATATATTTT.

This sequence joins TRBV11-2 and TRBJ1-1; no clear D gene. The length of the CDR3 is 14 residues. Germline CDR1 reads SGHAT; CDR2 reads FQNNGV. V shed 1 base and J shed 0 bases, with 6 bases lying between them. The CDR3, as DNA: TGTGCCAGCAGCTTAGCCCCCGTGAACACTGAAGCTTTCTTT. Its translation is CASSLAPVNTEAFF.

This clonotype has a handful of counts. The chain combines TRBV6-1 with TRBJ1-1; possibly TRBD1 for D (6 bases). Germline V CDR1 and CDR2: MNHNS, SASEGT. Deletions cut 6 bases from V and 5 bases from J, with 16 bases between. CDR3 length equals 14 residues. The CDR3 spells CASRAGDSWTEAFF. DNA for the CDR3: TGTGCCAGCAGGGCAGGGGATAGTTGGACTGAAGCTTTCTTT.

This clonotype has at least ten counts. The chain combines TRBV4-2 with TRBJ2-1; D is possibly TRBD2 (5 bases). This CDR3 contains 15 residues. V lost 8 bases to trimming and J lost 0 bases, with 14 bases between them. Germline lookup yields CDR1 LGHNA and CDR2 YNFKEQ. The CDR3 coding sequence is TGTGCCAGCCAGAGCGGTGAGAGCTCCTACAATGAGCAGTTCTTC. It yields the protein CASQSGESSYNEQFF.

This clonotype was counted a few times. The chain uses TRBV7-9 and TRBJ2-7; no clear D gene. Germline V gives CDR1 SEHNR, CDR2 FQNEAQ (reference sequence). This CDR3 has 15 amino acids. V lost 1 base to trimming and J lost 0 bases, with 10 bases between them. The CDR3 here is CASSLVQLNSYEQYF. The CDR3 region has the DNA TGTGCCAGCAGCTTAGTGCAGCTTAACTCCTACGAGCAGTACTTC.

This clonotype was counted between two and nine times. The chain combines TRBV5-5 with TRBJ1-5, with D hard to call. V lost 0 bases to trimming and J lost 0 bases, with 10 bases between them. The CDR3 is 16 amino acids. Germline V gene lookup returns CDR1 SGHKS and CDR2 YYEKEE (reference sequence). In DNA, the CDR3 is TGTGCCAGCAGCTTGGAGACGGTCGATAGCAATCAGCCCCAGCATTTT. Translating it yields CASSLETVDSNQPQHF.

This clonotype appeared a few times. This sequence joins TRBV4-1 and TRBJ2-1, with 11 bases matching TRBD2. CDR3 length equals 21 residues. Germline CDR1 reads MGHRA; CDR2 reads YSYEKL. The junction had 23 bases not matched to a gene; V was cut back by 6 bases and J by 4 bases. This chain's CDR3 is CASRHASLGGHSGRGYNEQFF. The CDR3 DNA is TGCGCCAGCAGGCACGCTTCGCTCGGAGGCCATAGCGGGAGGGGGTACAATGAGCAGTTCTTC.

This clonotype was seen only a few times. The chain uses TRBV6-6 and TRBJ1-1, with D unclear. The germline CDR1 and CDR2 sequences are MNHNY and SVGAGI (reference sequence). CDR3 length equals 14 residues. Trimming stripped 0 bases from V and 1 base from J, with 6 bases between. The CDR3 coding sequence is TGTGCCAGCAGTTACTCAGAAGAGAACACTGAAGCTTTCTTT. This translates into CASSYSEENTEAFF.

This clonotype showed up many times. The chain links TRBV11-2 to TRBJ2-2, with TRBD1 matching 8 bases. Trimming cost V 5 bases and J 5 bases; bases outside gene matches: 7. This CDR3 contains 15 residues. Germline-derived CDR1 and CDR2 are SGHAT and FQNNGV. The CDR3, as DNA: TGTGCCAGCAGCCCCCCCAGGGGGCGAACCGGGGAGCTGTTTTTT. Translated, it gives CASSPPRGRTGELFF.

This clonotype was observed many times. This chain links TRBV10-3 with TRBJ2-3; 8 bases line up with TRBD2. The germline gives CDR1 ENHRY, CDR2 SYGVKD. The CDR3 totals 15 residues. Trimming removed 2 bases from V and 4 bases from J; junction bases left unmatched: 5. CDR3 loop: CAISETIAGSDTQYF. CDR3 bases: TGTGCCATCAGTGAGACGATAGCGGGGTCAGATACGCAGTATTTT.

Ten or more counts support this clonotype. This chain connects TRBV20-1 to TRBJ1-4; TRBD1 might be the D (6 bases). The CDR3 loop spans 15 amino acids. The V gene lost 5 bases and the J gene lost 8 bases, with 21 bases spanning the gap. CDR1 and CDR2 from the germline V gene are DFQATT and SNEGSKA (reference sequence). The DNA for the CDR3 is TGCAGTGCTTCCTCCCCGGGGGCAGGGTCAGAAAAACTGTTTTTT. It is translated as CSASSPGAGSEKLFF.

The rearrangement joins TRBV6-5 to TRBJ2-2, with D possibly matching TRBD2 (5 bases). The CDR3 extends over 14 amino acids. Deletions cut 3 bases from V and 4 bases from J, with 9 bases between. CDR1 is MNHEY and CDR2 is SVGAGI in the germline V gene. The DNA of the CDR3 is TGTGCCAGCAGTTATGAGAGGGCCACCGGGGAGCTGTTTTTT. As protein: CASSYERATGELFF.

This clonotype was picked up a small number of times. The V call is TRBV7-9, the J call TRBJ1-2, with D possibly matching TRBD1 (5 bases). The germline V gene encodes CDR1 SEHNR and CDR2 FQNEAQ (reference sequence). This CDR3 region has 11 residues. Trimming pared 11 bases from V and 7 bases from J, leaving 14 bases between. The CDR3 loop is CAAVGAGGYTF. CDR3 sequence (DNA): TGTGCCGCGGTAGGGGCCGGTGGCTACACCTTC. The whole variable domain, remainder taken from reference TRBV7-9 and TRBJ1-2, is DTGVSQNPRHKITKRGQNVTFRCDPISEHNRLYWYRQTLGQGPEFLTYFQNEAQLEKSRLLSDRFSAERPKGSFSTLEIQRTEQGDSAMYLCAAVGAGGYTFGSGTRLTVV.

This clonotype was counted only a few times. This chain links TRBV27 with TRBJ2-4; TRBD1 matches at 11 bases. This CDR3 contains 13 residues. Germline V gives CDR1 MNHEY, CDR2 SMNVEV (reference sequence). The junction had 2 bases not matched to a gene; V was cut back by 4 bases and J by 9 bases. This chain's CDR3 is CASSSGTGGIQYF. The CDR3 region has the DNA TGTGCCAGCAGTTCAGGGACAGGGGGCATTCAGTACTTC.

This clonotype was recorded a few times. This chain links TRBV19 with TRBJ1-1; D ambiguous. The length of the CDR3 is 13 residues. Trimming removed 3 bases at V and 5 bases at J, with 10 bases between. The germline CDR1 and CDR2 sequences are LNHDA and SQIVND (reference sequence). CDR3 region: CASSIPGGTEAFF. DNA of the CDR3: TGTGCCAGTAGTATCCCGGGAGGGACTGAAGCTTTCTTT.

This clonotype was seen ten or more times. The J gene is TRBJ1-4, the V gene TRBV20-1, with 8 bases matching TRBD1. CDR1 DFQATT and CDR2 SNEGSKA come from the germline V gene (reference sequence). J was trimmed by 8 bases and V by 0 bases; bases with no gene match: 11. This CDR3 comprises 16 residues. The CDR3 sequence: CSARDRNQGAKEKLFF. DNA for the CDR3: TGCAGTGCTAGAGATAGGAACCAGGGGGCAAAGGAAAAACTGTTTTTT.

This clonotype was counted between two and nine times. The chain has TRBV19 and TRBJ2-6; D is uncertain. CDR1 and CDR2 from the germline V gene are LNHDA and SQIVND (reference sequence). V was shortened by 2 bases and J by 3 bases, with 2 bases between the two germline ends. The length of the CDR3 is 13 residues. The CDR3, as DNA: TGTGCCAGTAGTATAAGTGGGGCCAACGTCCTGACTTTC. It is translated as CASSISGANVLTF.

This clonotype was counted only a few times. In DNA, the CDR3 is TGTGCCAGCAGTGTACGGAGGAATGAGCAGTTCTTC. It codes for CASSVRRNEQFF. This chain connects TRBV12-3 or TRBV12-4 to TRBJ2-1; possible D gene TRBD2, 5 bases. This CDR3 has 12 amino acids. The germline V and J ends were trimmed by 5 bases and 7 bases, with 9 bases remaining between them.

The rearrangement joins TRBV9 to TRBJ2-5, with D possibly TRBD2 on 6 matching bases. The CDR3 has 17 amino acids. With 3 bases removed from V and 1 base from J, the gap between germline ends came to 19 bases. The germline V gene has CDR1 SGDLS and CDR2 YYNGEE. CDR3 bases: TGTGCCAGCAGCGGAGGTACTGGAGGAGGGGTCCAAGAGACCCAGTACTTC. Protein sequence: CASSGGTGGGVQETQYF.

This CDR3 reads CASSLRDRRYEQYF. The CDR3 DNA sequence: TGTGCCAGCAGCTTGCGGGACAGGAGATACGAGCAGTACTTC. J is TRBJ2-7 and V is TRBV7-9, with 8 positions matching TRBD1. This CDR3 has 14 residues. The trim removed 3 bases at V and 4 bases at J, leaving 5 bases unmatched. Germline CDR1 and CDR2: SEHNR and FQNEAQ (reference sequence).

In this sample, this clonotype turned up many times. The chain links TRBV20-1 to TRBJ2-5; 9 positions agree with TRBD2. Germline V lookup: CDR1 DFQATT, CDR2 SNEGSKA (reference sequence). The CDR3 has 14 amino acids. With V trimmed by 2 bases and J by 2 bases, 3 bases remained unmatched. Here the CDR3 reads CSARLGLAQETQYF. Here the CDR3 DNA reads TGCAGTGCTAGACTGGGACTAGCTCAAGAGACCCAGTACTTC.

This chain joins TRBV15 and TRBJ2-1, with D possibly being TRBD1 or TRBD2 (5 bases each). V was clipped by 5 bases and J by 3 bases, with 8 bases between them. The V gene's germline CDR1 is LNHNV and CDR2 YYDKDF (reference sequence). The length of the CDR3 is 13 residues. Here the CDR3 reads CATSARGYNEQFF. DNA of the CDR3: TGTGCCACCAGCGCGAGGGGCTACAATGAGCAGTTCTTC.

V gene TRBV20-1 combines with J gene TRBJ2-1; 11 bases line up with TRBD2. V dropped 1 base and J dropped 1; count of bases not matched to a gene: 3. This CDR3 contains 16 residues. The V gene's germline CDR1 is DFQATT and CDR2 SNEGSKA (reference sequence). The CDR3 reads CSARATSGASYNEQFF. CDR3 nucleotide sequence: TGCAGTGCTAGAGCGACTAGCGGGGCGTCCTACAATGAGCAGTTCTTC.

This clonotype was seen only a few times. The rearrangement uses TRBV18 and TRBJ2-7, with D unresolved. The ends were cut back, 6 bases at V and 0 bases at J, with 6 bases in the middle. In germline, CDR1 is KGHSH, CDR2 LQKENI. The CDR3 length is 12 residues. The CDR3 sequence: CASSESSYEQYF. The CDR3 DNA reads TGTGCCAGCTCGGAGAGCTCCTACGAGCAGTACTTC.